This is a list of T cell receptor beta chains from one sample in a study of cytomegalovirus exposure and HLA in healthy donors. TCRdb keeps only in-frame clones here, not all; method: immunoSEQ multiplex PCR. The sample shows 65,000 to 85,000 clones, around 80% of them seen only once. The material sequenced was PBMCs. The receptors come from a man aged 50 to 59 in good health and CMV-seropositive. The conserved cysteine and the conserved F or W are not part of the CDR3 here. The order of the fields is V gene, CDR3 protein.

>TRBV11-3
ASSWGDYEQY
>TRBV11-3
ASSLGLYGYT
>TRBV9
ASSARLAEGTGELF
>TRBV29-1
SGGQVVDTQY
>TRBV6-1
ASSKGTGGSYGYT
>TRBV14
ASSLGLGDNEQF
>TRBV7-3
ASSLTSSAGGLTDTQY
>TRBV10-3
AADSTGISSYEQY
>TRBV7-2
ASSFKGGTPAY
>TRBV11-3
ASSSRGAARHFNEQF
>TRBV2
ASSVSGNTGELF
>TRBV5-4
ASSLVAGTGSKNIQY
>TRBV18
ASSPEERTEQF